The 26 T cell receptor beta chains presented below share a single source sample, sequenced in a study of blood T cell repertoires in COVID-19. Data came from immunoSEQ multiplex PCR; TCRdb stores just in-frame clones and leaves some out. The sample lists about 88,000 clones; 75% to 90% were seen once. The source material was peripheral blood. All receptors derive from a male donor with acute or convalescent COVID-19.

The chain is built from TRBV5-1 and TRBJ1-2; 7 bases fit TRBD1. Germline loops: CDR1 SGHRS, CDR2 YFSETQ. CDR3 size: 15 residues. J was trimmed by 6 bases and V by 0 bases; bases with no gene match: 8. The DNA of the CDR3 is TGCGCCAGCAGCTTGGTGGAGGGGGCGAAAAATGGCTACACCTTC. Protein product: CASSLVEGAKNGYTF.

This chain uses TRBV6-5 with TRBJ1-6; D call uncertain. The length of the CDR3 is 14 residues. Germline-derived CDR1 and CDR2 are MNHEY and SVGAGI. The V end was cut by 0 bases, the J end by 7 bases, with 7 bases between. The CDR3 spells CASSYSTSNSPLHF. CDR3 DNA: TGTGCCAGCAGTTACTCGACTTCGAATTCACCCCTCCACTTT.

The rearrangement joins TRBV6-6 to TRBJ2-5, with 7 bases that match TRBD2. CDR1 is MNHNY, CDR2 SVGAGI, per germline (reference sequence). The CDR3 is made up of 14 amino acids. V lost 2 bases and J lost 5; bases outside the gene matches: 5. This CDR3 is CASSYEGGQETQYF. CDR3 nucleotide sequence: TGTGCCAGCAGTTACGAGGGAGGGCAGGAGACCCAGTACTTC.

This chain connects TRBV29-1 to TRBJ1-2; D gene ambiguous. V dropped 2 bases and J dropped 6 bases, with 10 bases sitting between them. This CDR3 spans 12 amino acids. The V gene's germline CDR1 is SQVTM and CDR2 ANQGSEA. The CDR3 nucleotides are TGCAGCGTTGAAACGGGGTGGGATGGCTACACCTTC. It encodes CSVETGWDGYTF.

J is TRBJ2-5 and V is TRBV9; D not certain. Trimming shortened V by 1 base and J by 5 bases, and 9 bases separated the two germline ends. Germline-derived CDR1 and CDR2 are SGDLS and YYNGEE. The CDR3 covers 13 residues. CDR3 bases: TGTGCCAGCAGCGTAACAGCAACGGAGACCCAGTACTTC. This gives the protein CASSVTATETQYF. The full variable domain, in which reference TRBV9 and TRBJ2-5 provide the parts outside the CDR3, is DSGVTQTPKHLITATGQRVTLRCSPRSGDLSVYWYQQSLDQGLQFLIQYYNGEERAKGNILERFSAQQFPDLHSELNLSSLELGDSALYFCASSVTATETQYFGPGTRLLVL.

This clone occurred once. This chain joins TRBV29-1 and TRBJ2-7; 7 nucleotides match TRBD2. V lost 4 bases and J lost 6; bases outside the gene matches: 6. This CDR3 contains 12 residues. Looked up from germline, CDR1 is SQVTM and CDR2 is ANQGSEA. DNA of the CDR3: TGCAGCGTTGCCGGTGGCGGGGGCGAGCAGTACTTC. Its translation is CSVAGGGGEQYF.

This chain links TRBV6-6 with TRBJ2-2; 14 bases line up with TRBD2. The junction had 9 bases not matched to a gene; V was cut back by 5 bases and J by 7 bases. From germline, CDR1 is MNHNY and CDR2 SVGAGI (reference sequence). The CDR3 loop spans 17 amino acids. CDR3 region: CASSRTSGGLSGGELFF. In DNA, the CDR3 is TGTGCCAGCAGTCGGACTAGCGGGGGGCTGAGCGGCGGGGAGCTGTTTTTT.

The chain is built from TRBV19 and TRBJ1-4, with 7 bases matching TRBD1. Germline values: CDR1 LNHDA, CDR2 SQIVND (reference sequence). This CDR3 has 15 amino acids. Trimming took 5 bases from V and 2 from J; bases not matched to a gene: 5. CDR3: CASSLSRGTNEKLFF. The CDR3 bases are TGTGCCAGTAGTCTCTCCAGGGGGACTAATGAAAAACTGTTTTTT.

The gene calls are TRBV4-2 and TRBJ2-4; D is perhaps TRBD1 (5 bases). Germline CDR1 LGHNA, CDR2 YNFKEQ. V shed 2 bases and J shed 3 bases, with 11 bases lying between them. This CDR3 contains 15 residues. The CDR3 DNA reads TGTGCCAGCAGCCAACCGACAGCCGGCAAAAACATTCAGTACTTC. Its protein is CASSQPTAGKNIQYF.

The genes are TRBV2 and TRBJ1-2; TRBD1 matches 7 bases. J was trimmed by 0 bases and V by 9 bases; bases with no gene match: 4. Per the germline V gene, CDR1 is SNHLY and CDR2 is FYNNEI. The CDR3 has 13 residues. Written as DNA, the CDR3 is TGTGCCAGTAGGGACAGCGCTAACTATGGCTACACCTTC. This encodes CASRDSANYGYTF.

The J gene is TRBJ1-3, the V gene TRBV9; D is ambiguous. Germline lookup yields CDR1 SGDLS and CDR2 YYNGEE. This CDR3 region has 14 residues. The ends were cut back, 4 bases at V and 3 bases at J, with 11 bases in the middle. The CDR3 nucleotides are TGTGCCAGCAGCCCTCGTCCAGGTGGAAACACCATATATTTT. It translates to CASSPRPGGNTIYF.

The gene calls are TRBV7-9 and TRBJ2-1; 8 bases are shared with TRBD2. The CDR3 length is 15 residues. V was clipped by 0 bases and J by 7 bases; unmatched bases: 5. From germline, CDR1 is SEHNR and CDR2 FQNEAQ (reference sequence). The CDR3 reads CASSLARSGGNEQFF. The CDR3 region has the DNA TGTGCCAGCAGCTTAGCCCGAAGCGGGGGTAATGAGCAGTTCTTC.

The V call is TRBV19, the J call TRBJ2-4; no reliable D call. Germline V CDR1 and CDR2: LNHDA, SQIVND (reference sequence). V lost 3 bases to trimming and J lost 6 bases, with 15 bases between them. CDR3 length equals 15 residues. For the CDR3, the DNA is TGTGCCAGTAGTATTTGGGTCAGTGGCGGAAACATTCAGTACTTC. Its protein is CASSIWVSGGNIQYF.

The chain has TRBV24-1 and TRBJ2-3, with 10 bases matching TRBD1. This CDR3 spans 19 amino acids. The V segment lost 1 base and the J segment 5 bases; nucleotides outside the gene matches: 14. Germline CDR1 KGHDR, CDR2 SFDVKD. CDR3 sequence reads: CATSDFPKTGQGYGDTQYF. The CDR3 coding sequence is TGTGCCACCAGTGATTTCCCCAAGACGGGACAGGGGTACGGAGATACGCAGTATTTT.

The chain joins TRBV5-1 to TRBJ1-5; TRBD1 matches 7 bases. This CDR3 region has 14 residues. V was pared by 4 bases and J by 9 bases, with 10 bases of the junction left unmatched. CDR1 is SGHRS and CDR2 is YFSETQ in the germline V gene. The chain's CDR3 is CASSDGTPGGPQHF. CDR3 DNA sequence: TGCGCCAGCAGCGATGGGACGCCAGGGGGGCCCCAGCATTTT.

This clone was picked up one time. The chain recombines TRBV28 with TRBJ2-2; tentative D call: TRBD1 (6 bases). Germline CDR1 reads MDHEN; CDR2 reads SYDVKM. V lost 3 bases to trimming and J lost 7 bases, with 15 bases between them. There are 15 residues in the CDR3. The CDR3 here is CASSFARGTGGELFF. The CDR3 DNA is TGTGCCAGCAGTTTTGCCAGGGGAACGGGCGGGGAGCTGTTTTTT.

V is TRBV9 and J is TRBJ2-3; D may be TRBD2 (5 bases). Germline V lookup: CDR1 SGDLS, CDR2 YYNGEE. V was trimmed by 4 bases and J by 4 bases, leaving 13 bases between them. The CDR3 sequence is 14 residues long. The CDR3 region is CASSPSGDSDTQYF. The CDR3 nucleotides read TGTGCCAGCAGCCCATCCGGGGATTCAGATACGCAGTATTTT.

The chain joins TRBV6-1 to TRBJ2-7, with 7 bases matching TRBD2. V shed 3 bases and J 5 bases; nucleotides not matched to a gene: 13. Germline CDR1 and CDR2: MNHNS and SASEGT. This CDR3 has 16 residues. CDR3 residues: CASSDPTGLVKDEQYF. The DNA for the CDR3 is TGTGCCAGCAGTGACCCTACCGGACTAGTAAAGGACGAGCAGTACTTC.

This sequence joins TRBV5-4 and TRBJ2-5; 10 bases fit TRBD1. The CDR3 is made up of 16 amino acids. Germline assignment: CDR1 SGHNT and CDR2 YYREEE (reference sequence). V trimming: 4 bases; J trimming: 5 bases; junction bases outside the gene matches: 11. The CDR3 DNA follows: TGTGCCAGCAGCGAGGGGACAGGGGCAATTGTGGAGACCCAGTACTTC. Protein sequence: CASSEGTGAIVETQYF. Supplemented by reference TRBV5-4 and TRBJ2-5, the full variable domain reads ETGVTQSPTHLIKTRGQQVTLRCSSQSGHNTVSWYQQALGQGPQFIFQYYREEENGRGNFPPRFSGLQFPNYSSELNVNALELDDSALYLCASSEGTGAIVETQYFGPGTRLLVL.

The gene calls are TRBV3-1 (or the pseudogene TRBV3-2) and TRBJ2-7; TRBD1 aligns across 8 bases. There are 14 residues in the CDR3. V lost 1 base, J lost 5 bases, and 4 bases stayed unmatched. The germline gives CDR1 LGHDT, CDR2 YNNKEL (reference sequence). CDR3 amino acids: CASSQAGGRDEQYF. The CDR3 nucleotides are TGTGCCAGCAGCCAAGCAGGGGGCAGGGACGAGCAGTACTTC.

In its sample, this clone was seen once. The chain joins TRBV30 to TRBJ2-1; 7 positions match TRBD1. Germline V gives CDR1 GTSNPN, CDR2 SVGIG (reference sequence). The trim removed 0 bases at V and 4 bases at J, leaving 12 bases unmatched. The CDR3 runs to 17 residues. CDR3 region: CAWSVRIGTAIYNEQFF. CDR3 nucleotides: TGTGCCTGGAGTGTTAGGATAGGGACAGCCATATACAATGAGCAGTTCTTC.

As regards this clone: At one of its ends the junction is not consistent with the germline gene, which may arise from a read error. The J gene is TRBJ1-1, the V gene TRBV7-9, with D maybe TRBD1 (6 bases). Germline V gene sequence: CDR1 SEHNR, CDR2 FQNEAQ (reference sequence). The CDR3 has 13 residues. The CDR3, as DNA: TGTGCCGGCAGCTTACAGGGTGGTACTGAAGCTTTCTTT. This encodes CAGSLQGGTEAFF.

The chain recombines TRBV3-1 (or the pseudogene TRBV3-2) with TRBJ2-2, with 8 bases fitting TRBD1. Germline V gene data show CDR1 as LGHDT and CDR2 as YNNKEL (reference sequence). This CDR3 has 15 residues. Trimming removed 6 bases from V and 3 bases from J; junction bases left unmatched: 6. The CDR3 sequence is CASRPVQGDTGELFF. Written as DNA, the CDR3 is TGTGCCAGCAGGCCCGTACAGGGGGACACCGGGGAGCTGTTTTTT.

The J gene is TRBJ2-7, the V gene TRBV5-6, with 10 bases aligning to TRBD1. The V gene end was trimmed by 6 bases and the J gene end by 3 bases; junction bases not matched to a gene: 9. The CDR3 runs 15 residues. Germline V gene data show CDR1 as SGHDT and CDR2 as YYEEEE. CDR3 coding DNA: TGTGCCAGCAACCCGACCGGGACAGGGGACTACGAGCAGTACTTC. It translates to CASNPTGTGDYEQYF.

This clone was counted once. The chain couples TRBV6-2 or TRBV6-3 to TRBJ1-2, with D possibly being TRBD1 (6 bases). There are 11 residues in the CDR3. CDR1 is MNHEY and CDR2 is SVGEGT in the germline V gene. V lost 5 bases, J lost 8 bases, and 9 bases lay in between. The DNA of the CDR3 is TGTGCCAGCAGTACAGGGTTCGGCTACACCTTC. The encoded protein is CASSTGFGYTF.

CDR3 sequence reads: CASSEAIQALGYGYTF. As DNA, the CDR3 is TGTGCCAGCAGTGAAGCGATACAGGCGCTAGGTTATGGCTACACCTTC. The chain combines TRBV6-1 with TRBJ1-2, with D maybe TRBD1 (5 bases). The ends were cut back, 0 bases at V and 5 bases at J, with 16 bases in the middle. The V gene's germline CDR1 is MNHNS and CDR2 SASEGT. The CDR3 is 16 amino acids.